The following is a T cell receptor beta chain sequence with its context. This sample is part of a study of control samples from healthy donors and cancer patients. The CDR3 spans 14 residues. The germline V and J ends were trimmed by 0 bases and 2 bases, with 6 bases remaining between them. Germline lookup yields CDR1 SGHRS and CDR2 YFSETQ. Produced via immunoSEQ multiplex PCR; TCRdb's table is partial and in-frame only. The repertoire holds about 120,000 clones, 80% to 95% seen once, with 0.5% to 0.7% in the top ten. V gene TRBV5-1 combines with J gene TRBJ2-1; possibly TRBD1 for D (5 bases). The receptor was isolated from an elderly man with head and neck cancer. Input material: PBMCs. The CDR3 protein is CASSLGTPYNEQFF. The CDR3 nucleotides read TGCGCCAGCAGCTTGGGGACACCCTACAATGAGCAGTTCTTC. The variable domain in full, with the rest retrieved from reference TRBV5-1 and TRBJ2-1, is KAGVTQTPRYLIKTRGQQVTLSCSPISGHRSVSWYQQTPGQGLQFLFEYFSETQRNKGNFPGRFSGRQFSNSRSEMNVSTLELGDSALYLCASSLGTPYNEQFFGPGTRLTVL.